This T cell receptor (delta chain) was documented in a study of gammadelta T cells in human blood. Findings and caveats of the study: Microbial exposure appeared to drive polyclonal γδ T cell expansion after birth.

In this sample, this clone is hyperexpanded. Antigen specificity is unknown. CDR3 length: 16 amino acids. Germline-derived CDR1 and CDR2 are GEAIGNYY and EKD. Trimming took 4 bases from V and 8 from J; bases not matched to a gene: 12. TCRdb reanalysed the RT-PCR reads via CATT. The table shows approximately 250 delta-chain clones, with roughly 11% occurring only once. Sequenced material: Vgamma9Vdelta2 gamma-delta T cells from infant blood. This receptor was taken from a human donor. This sequence joins TRDV2 and TRDJ2, with TRDD3 matching 10 bases. For the CDR3, the DNA is TGTGCCTGTGAGAAGCTGGGGGATAGAGGGGGGGCACAACTCTTCTTT. Its translation: CACEKLGDRGGAQLFF.